This passage covers 29 T cell receptor beta chains from one sample sequenced in a study of PD-L1 blockade in urothelial cancer. Sequencing was performed with immunoSEQ multiplex PCR; in TCRdb, only in-frame clones are kept and a portion is missing. The data show about 76,000 clones, under 90% seen once. The starting material was PBMCs, obtained around atezolizumab (anti-PD-L1) treatment. The receptors originated from a man aged 65 to 85 with urothelial cancer.

This chain connects TRBV19 to TRBJ1-5; the D is unclear. The ends were cut back, 7 bases at V and 3 bases at J, with 10 bases in the middle. This CDR3 is 13 amino acids long. Germline CDR1 reads LNHDA; CDR2 reads SQIVND (reference sequence). CDR3 residues: CASTNGLNQPQHF. The DNA for the CDR3 is TGTGCCAGTACTAACGGACTCAATCAGCCCCAGCATTTT.

The chain employs TRBV9 and TRBJ2-2; the match to TRBD1 covers 9 bases. The V gene end was trimmed by 4 bases and the J gene end by 6 bases; junction bases not matched to a gene: 7. There are 15 residues in the CDR3. Germline CDR1 reads SGDLS; CDR2 reads YYNGEE. The CDR3 DNA reads as TGTGCCAGCAGCCCGGGGGACAGGGAAGCCGGGGAGCTGTTTTTT. Translation: CASSPGDREAGELFF.

This clone was counted between two and nine times. CDR3 protein: CASSVGSGVFSGNTIYF. CDR3 in DNA: TGTGCCAGCAGCGTAGGTTCGGGGGTCTTCTCTGGAAACACCATATATTTT. This sequence joins TRBV9 and TRBJ1-3, with D maybe TRBD1 (5 bases). Germline V gene sequence: CDR1 SGDLS, CDR2 YYNGEE. CDR3 length: 17 amino acids. The V end lost 0 bases, the J end lost 0 bases, and 13 bases lay between the germline ends.

The chain uses TRBV6-1 and TRBJ2-5; possible D gene TRBD1, 7 bases. Germline assignment: CDR1 MNHNS and CDR2 SASEGT. V was shortened by 6 bases and J by 5 bases, with 19 bases between the two germline ends. The CDR3 runs 15 residues. In DNA form, the CDR3 reads TGTGCCAGCAGACCCCTAGGGGGCGGAGGGGAGACCCAGTACTTC. Its translation: CASRPLGGGGETQYF.

The V and J genes are TRBV7-7 and TRBJ2-1; 11 positions match TRBD1. The CDR3 sequence is 15 residues long. The V gene end was trimmed by 5 bases and the J gene end by 5 bases; junction bases not matched to a gene: 5. Germline CDR1 SSHAT, CDR2 FNYEAQ (reference sequence). The CDR3 spells CASSQPGQGDNEQFF. CDR3 DNA sequence: TGTGCCAGCAGCCAACCGGGACAGGGGGACAATGAGCAGTTCTTC.

This clone was recorded only once. The J gene is TRBJ1-2, the V gene TRBV5-1; 12 bases fit TRBD1. The CDR3 sequence is 17 residues long. Germline V gene data show CDR1 as SGHRS and CDR2 as YFSETQ. The V gene end was trimmed by 1 base and the J gene end by 0 bases; junction bases not matched to a gene: 4. Here the CDR3 reads CASSLWGQGASNYGYTF. DNA for the CDR3: TGCGCCAGCAGCTTGTGGGGACAGGGGGCTTCTAACTATGGCTACACCTTC.

For the CDR3, the DNA is TGTGCCAGCAGCCCCCAATGCAGGGGGGACTTGCCCTACAATGAGCAGTTCTTC. It specifies CASSPQCRGDLPYNEQFF. The rearrangement joins TRBV21-1 to TRBJ2-1; TRBD1 is the table's D call and was not checked against the DNA. TRBV21-1 is marked as a pseudogene. This CDR3 is built from 18 residues.

V gene TRBV6-5 combines with J gene TRBJ2-1; 7 positions match TRBD1. Germline-derived CDR1 and CDR2 are MNHEY and SVGAGI. J lost 0 bases, V lost 6 bases, and 2 bases had no gene match. The CDR3 contains 14 residues. For the CDR3, the DNA is TGTGCCAGCAGGGGGGACAGCTCCTACAATGAGCAGTTCTTC. Its translation is CASRGDSSYNEQFF.

The chain uses TRBV28 and TRBJ1-5; D might be TRBD1 (6 bases). CDR3 length: 16 residues. Trimming removed 4 bases at V and 2 bases at J, with 15 bases between. CDR1 is MDHEN and CDR2 is SYDVKM in the germline V gene. CDR3 nucleotide sequence: TGTGCCAGCAGTTACCACAGGGTCATCGGCAATCAGCCCCAGCATTTT. This encodes CASSYHRVIGNQPQHF.

V usage is TRBV7-7 and J usage is TRBJ2-2, with D perhaps matching TRBD2 (6 bases). V was trimmed by 4 bases and J by 3 bases, leaving 6 bases between them. This CDR3 contains 13 residues. The V gene's germline CDR1 is SSHAT and CDR2 FNYEAQ (reference sequence). CDR3 DNA: TGTGCCAGCAGCTCGGGGGACACCGGGGAGCTGTTTTTT. This gives the protein CASSSGDTGELFF.

This sequence joins TRBV27 and TRBJ2-1; 7 bases fit TRBD2. V gave up 3 bases and J gave up 2 bases; unmatched junction bases: 4. Germline V gene sequence: CDR1 MNHEY, CDR2 SMNVEV (reference sequence). This CDR3 is built from 15 residues. The CDR3 DNA follows: TGTGCCAGCAGTTTTAAGGGAGGGCCCTACAATGAGCAGTTCTTC. This codes for CASSFKGGPYNEQFF.

In DNA, the CDR3 is TGTGCCAGCAGCTCCCGACTAGCGGGGGCCTACAATGAGCAGTTCTTC. Its protein product is CASSSRLAGAYNEQFF. The chain joins TRBV5-4 to TRBJ2-1; 12 bases line up with TRBD2. The germline V gene encodes CDR1 SGHNT and CDR2 YYREEE (reference sequence). The V and J ends lost 3 bases and 2 bases, in that order; junction bases with no gene match: 3. The CDR3 runs to 16 residues.

This clone was seen more than once but under ten times. V usage is TRBV5-1 and J usage is TRBJ1-1; 8 bases align to TRBD1. The CDR3 totals 14 residues. Germline V gene data show CDR1 as SGHRS and CDR2 as YFSETQ. After removal of 2 bases from V and 1 base from J, the junction contained 1 base not matched to a gene. Written as DNA, the CDR3 is TGCGCCAGCAGCTTAGGGACAGGGAACACTGAAGCTTTCTTT. The encoded protein is CASSLGTGNTEAFF.

The chain carries TRBV6-1 and TRBJ2-1; D may be TRBD2 (5 bases). The CDR3 is made up of 18 amino acids. V dropped 3 bases and J dropped 0 bases, with 18 bases sitting between them. Per the germline V gene, CDR1 is MNHNS and CDR2 is SASEGT. CDR3 protein: CASSDPSRGSSSYNEQFF. CDR3 bases: TGTGCCAGCAGTGATCCCTCCAGAGGGTCGAGCTCCTACAATGAGCAGTTCTTC.

This clone was picked up a small number of times. V gene TRBV19 combines with J gene TRBJ2-1, with TRBD2 as a possible D gene (5 bases). The CDR3 loop spans 15 amino acids. The V gene lost 7 bases and the J gene lost 2 bases, with 15 bases spanning the gap. The V gene's germline CDR1 is LNHDA and CDR2 SQIVND (reference sequence). The CDR3 spells CASTTSRGAYNEQFF. The CDR3 DNA reads TGTGCCAGTACCACTAGTCGGGGAGCCTACAATGAGCAGTTCTTC.

The count of this clone is one. The CDR3 loop reads CASSPLRTGASYEQYF. CDR3 DNA: TGTGCCAGCTCACCATTGCGGACAGGGGCTTCCTACGAGCAGTACTTC. This chain uses TRBV18 with TRBJ2-7, with 9 bases fitting TRBD1. Germline V gene sequence: CDR1 KGHSH, CDR2 LQKENI. The length of the CDR3 is 16 residues. Losses at the gene ends were 2 bases for V and 1 base for J; bases not matched to a gene: 6.

This chain links TRBV7-9 with TRBJ1-1; D remains ambiguous. This CDR3 contains 11 residues. Per the germline V gene, CDR1 is SEHNR and CDR2 is FQNEAQ (reference sequence). The V end was cut by 4 bases, the J end by 5 bases, with 5 bases between. As DNA, the CDR3 is TGTGCCAGCAGCTACATAACTGAAGCTTTCTTT. Translated, it gives CASSYITEAFF.

The chain recombines TRBV5-6 with TRBJ2-7, with D unclear. Deletions cut 5 bases from V and 2 bases from J, with 17 bases between. CDR1 and CDR2 from the germline V gene are SGHDT and YYEEEE. CDR3 length: 15 residues. DNA for the CDR3: TGTGCCAGCAGTTTTTGGGCCACAAACCCCTACGAGCAGTACTTC. Translated: CASSFWATNPYEQYF.

The chain combines TRBV28 with TRBJ1-1, with 7 bases lining up with TRBD1. The CDR3 length is 15 residues. The junction had 8 bases not matched to a gene; V was cut back by 6 bases and J by 1 base. Per the germline V gene, CDR1 is MDHEN and CDR2 is SYDVKM. The CDR3 coding sequence is TGTGCCAGCAGAAGGAAACAGGGGCCGAACACTGAAGCTTTCTTT. Translated, it gives CASRRKQGPNTEAFF.

In DNA form, the CDR3 reads TGTGCCAGCAGTAGCGCGGGAGTCGACTACGAGCAGTACTTC. Protein sequence: CASSSAGVDYEQYF. This chain uses TRBV6-1 with TRBJ2-7; 7 bases map to TRBD2. Germline assignment: CDR1 MNHNS and CDR2 SASEGT. This CDR3 region has 14 residues. J gave up 3 bases and V 5 bases, and 7 bases lay outside the gene matches.

The chain links TRBV28 to TRBJ2-1; 13 bases are a match to TRBD2. The CDR3 consists of 15 residues. Germline trimming cut 6 bases from V and 8 bases from J; bases unmatched to any gene: 7. The germline V gene encodes CDR1 MDHEN and CDR2 SYDVKM. For the CDR3, the DNA is TGTGCCAGCAGCCTCGGGACTAGCGGGAAGTATGAGCAGTTCTTC. Protein sequence: CASSLGTSGKYEQFF. The full variable domain, rest sourced from reference TRBV28 and TRBJ2-1, is DVKVTQSSRYLVKRTGEKVFLECVQDMDHENMFWYRQDPGLGLRLIYFSYDVKMKEKGDIPEGYSVSREKKERFSLILESASTNQTSMYLCASSLGTSGKYEQFFGPGTRLTVL.

This chain uses TRBV6-6 with TRBJ2-7, with 8 bases aligning to TRBD1. After removal of 4 bases from V and 5 bases from J, the junction contained 10 bases not matched to a gene. This CDR3 has 15 residues. In germline, CDR1 is MNHNY, CDR2 SVGAGI (reference sequence). CDR3 in DNA: TGTGCCAGCAGTTCCCTCGACAGGGGAGAACACGAGCAGTACTTC. It encodes CASSSLDRGEHEQYF.

This CDR3 is CASSYRGEQFF. The CDR3 DNA sequence: TGTGCCAGCAGTTATAGGGGTGAGCAGTTCTTC. The gene calls are TRBV6-5 and TRBJ2-1; TRBD1 is a possible D gene (5 bases). Per the germline V gene, CDR1 is MNHEY and CDR2 is SVGAGI. The CDR3 length is 11 residues. Deletions cut 3 bases from V and 9 bases from J, with 6 bases between.

J is TRBJ2-5 and V is TRBV28; possible D gene TRBD2, 5 bases. V was clipped by 3 bases and J by 9 bases, with 14 bases between them. This CDR3 has 13 amino acids. Germline V CDR1 and CDR2: MDHEN, SYDVKM. The CDR3 sequence is CASSLESARAQYF. The CDR3 DNA reads as TGTGCCAGCAGTTTGGAGTCGGCGCGGGCCCAGTACTTC.

The V and J genes are TRBV5-1 and TRBJ2-4; 7 nucleotides line up with TRBD2. Trimming at V came to 0 bases and at J to 2 bases, leaving 5 bases not matched to a gene. This CDR3 has 16 amino acids. Germline V lookup: CDR1 SGHRS, CDR2 YFSETQ. CDR3 residues: CASSLEGGSSKNIQYF. The DNA of the CDR3 is TGCGCCAGCAGCTTGGAAGGCGGGAGCTCCAAAAACATTCAGTACTTC.

The chain links TRBV28 to TRBJ1-1, with 8 bases aligning to TRBD1. The J segment lost 0 bases and the V segment lost 5 bases, leaving 2 bases of the junction unmatched. The CDR3 runs to 14 residues. Germline CDR1 MDHEN, CDR2 SYDVKM. Here the CDR3 reads CASSVDRVNTEAFF. CDR3 nucleotide sequence: TGTGCCAGCAGTGTGGACAGGGTGAACACTGAAGCTTTCTTT.

V gene TRBV11-2 combines with J gene TRBJ2-1, with 10 bases matching TRBD2. The CDR3 covers 15 residues. CDR1 SGHAT and CDR2 FQNNGV come from the germline V gene. Losses at the gene ends were 5 bases for V and 6 bases for J; bases not matched to a gene: 7. CDR3 loop: CASSPRTSGSNEQFF. The CDR3 nucleotides are TGTGCCAGCAGCCCCCGGACTAGCGGTTCCAATGAGCAGTTCTTC.

The chain carries TRBV19 and TRBJ1-1, with 8 bases that match TRBD1. Germline-derived CDR1 and CDR2 are LNHDA and SQIVND (reference sequence). The CDR3 contains 15 residues. V gave up 4 bases and J gave up 7 bases; unmatched junction bases: 11. The CDR3 sequence is CASSTRTGTAGEAFF. The CDR3 coding sequence is TGTGCCAGTAGTACCAGGACAGGGACGGCAGGTGAAGCTTTCTTT.

CDR3 bases: TGTGCCATTTACCCAAGGGGGACAGGCCCCTACGAGCAGTACTTC. It encodes CAIYPRGTGPYEQYF. The chain combines TRBV6-1 with TRBJ2-7, with 8 bases aligning to TRBD1. Germline CDR1 is MNHNS and CDR2 is SASEGT. V shed 10 bases, J shed 2 bases, and the junction held 13 bases outside the gene matches. The length of the CDR3 is 15 residues.